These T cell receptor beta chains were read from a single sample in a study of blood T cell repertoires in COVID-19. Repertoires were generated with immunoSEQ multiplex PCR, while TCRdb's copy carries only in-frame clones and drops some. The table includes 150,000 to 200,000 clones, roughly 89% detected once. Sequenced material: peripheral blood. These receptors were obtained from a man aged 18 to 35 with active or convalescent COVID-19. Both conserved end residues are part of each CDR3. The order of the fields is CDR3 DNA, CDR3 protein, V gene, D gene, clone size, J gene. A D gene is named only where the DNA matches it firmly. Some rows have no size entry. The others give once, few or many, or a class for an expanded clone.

TGTGCCAGCAGCCAAGGGTTGGGAGGCGGGAATCAGCCCCAGCATTTT | CASSQGLGGGNQPQHF | TRBV3-1/TRBV3-2 | . | once | TRBJ1-5
TGTGCCAGCAGTTCAACGACAGGGGGCACCGGGGAGCTGTTTTTT | CASSSTTGGTGELFF | TRBV7-2 | TRBD1 | . | TRBJ2-2
TGTGCCAGCTCACCACCGGGCAGGGGACCTAACTATGGCTACACCTTC | CASSPPGRGPNYGYTF | TRBV18 | . | . | TRBJ1-2
TGTGCCAGCAGTGACAGCGGGGGTAATATCTCCCAGTTCTTC | CASSDSGGNISQFF | TRBV2 | TRBD2 | . | TRBJ2-1
TGTGCCAGCAGCCAAGATAGGGGACTAGGGGGCAATGAGCAGTTCTTC | CASSQDRGLGGNEQFF | TRBV4-2 | TRBD2 | once | TRBJ2-1
TGCGCCAGCAGCCGTGGGACAATTGAGCAGTTCTTC | CASSRGTIEQFF | TRBV5-1 | . | . | TRBJ2-1
TGTGCCAGCAGCCGGACTAGCGGGGGCCCGACAACAGATACGCAGTATTTT | CASSRTSGGPTTDTQYF | TRBV27 | TRBD2 | . | TRBJ2-3
TGCGCCAGCAGGGGGGACAGCACTGAAGCTTTCTTT | CASRGDSTEAFF | TRBV4-1 | TRBD1 | . | TRBJ1-1
TGTGCCAGTAGTTGGAGTTACTATAGCAATCAGCCCCAGCATTTT | CASSWSYYSNQPQHF | TRBV19 | . | . | TRBJ1-5
TGTGCCAGCAGCTGGGGGGAGGACCGAGCTAACTATGGCTACACCTTC | CASSWGEDRANYGYTF | TRBV5-5 | . | . | TRBJ1-2
TGTGCCAGCAGCTTGGGATCCGGGACTGTCAGCTACAATGAGCAGTTCTTC | CASSLGSGTVSYNEQFF | TRBV11-2 | . | . | TRBJ2-1
TGTGCCAGCAGCTTAGAAACAGGGGCGACTGGAAACACCATATATTTT | CASSLETGATGNTIYF | TRBV7-6 | TRBD1 | . | TRBJ1-3
TGTGCCAGCTCACCAGGAGAGACTAACTATGGCTACACCTTC | CASSPGETNYGYTF | TRBV18 | . | few | TRBJ1-2
TGTGCCAGCAGCGTCCAAACCCTAGGCCAAGAGACCCAGTACTTC | CASSVQTLGQETQYF | TRBV9 | . | . | TRBJ2-5
TGTGCCAGCAGCCAGGGAAAGACCCTAGCGGGGCTAGCCAAAAACATTCAGTACTTC | CASSQGKTLAGLAKNIQYF | TRBV3-1/TRBV3-2 | TRBD2 | . | TRBJ2-4
TGTGCCAGCAGCGTATCCGGGACAGGGATGGTGAAACTGTTTTTT | CASSVSGTGMVKLFF | TRBV28 | TRBD1 | . | TRBJ1-4
TGTGCCAGCAGCCCCGTGACGTCAGGCGGGGAGCTGTTTTTT | CASSPVTSGGELFF | TRBV9 | . | . | TRBJ2-2
TGTGCCAGCAGTAAACGGGACAGTTTTGAAAAACTGTTTTTT | CASSKRDSFEKLFF | TRBV28 | TRBD1 | . | TRBJ1-4
TGTGCCAGCAGAACGGACTGGAGCTCCTACGAGCAGTACTTC | CASRTDWSSYEQYF | TRBV6-5 | . | . | TRBJ2-7
TGTGCCAGCAGCTTTCAATCTAGCGGGAGAAACTACGAGCAGTACTTC | CASSFQSSGRNYEQYF | TRBV21-1 | . | once | TRBJ2-7
TGCGCCAGCAGTTTGGGGACAGGGGGCGAAAAACTGTTTTTT | CASSLGTGGEKLFF | TRBV5-1 | TRBD1 | . | TRBJ1-4
TGTGCCAGCAGCAGGGGGACGGTGAGAACCGGGGAGCTGTTTTTT | CASSRGTVRTGELFF | TRBV5-8 | . | . | TRBJ2-2
TGTGCCAGCAGCTTGGGGACTAGCGGGGACACAGATACGCAGTATTTT | CASSLGTSGDTDTQYF | TRBV7-8 | TRBD2 | once | TRBJ2-3
TGTGCTAGCAGCTTAGTTGCCCAGGGGGAGGCGACCCAGTACTTC | CASSLVAQGEATQYF | TRBV7-7 | . | once | TRBJ2-5
TGTGCCAGCTACGGGGGTTCTGGGGCCAACGTCCTGACTTTC | CASYGGSGANVLTF | TRBV6-5 | . | . | TRBJ2-6
TGTGCCAGCAGTTTTGCCCTATCCTATGGCTACACCTTC | CASSFALSYGYTF | TRBV28 | . | . | TRBJ1-2
TGTGCCAGCAGCCGCTTAGGGGTTGGCGAGCAGTACTTC | CASSRLGVGEQYF | TRBV14 | . | . | TRBJ2-7